What follows are 17 T cell receptor beta chains derived from one specimen sequenced in a study of T cells in Graves' hyperthyroidism and ophthalmopathy. The TCR beta CDR3 regions underwent amplification using RNA transcripts as the source. During a first-round RT-PCR of the TCR CDR3, the HTBI primer set was used. TCRdb used MiXCR to reprocess the multiplex PCR reads, holding one entry per CDR3 protein. The data show some 620,000 distinct CDR3 sequences, with about a sixth seen just once and approximately 3.8% held by the top ten. Sequencing was done on a sample of blood. The origin of the receptors is a woman aged 25 to 39 with Graves' hyperthyroidism.

In its sample, this clonotype was seen a few times. This chain links TRBV9 with TRBJ2-3; possible D gene TRBD1, 6 bases. The germline CDR1 and CDR2 sequences are SGDLS and YYNGEE. The CDR3 has 17 residues. V was shortened by 3 bases and J by 2 bases, with 19 bases between the two germline ends. This CDR3 is CASSGSPGVLYTDTQYF. CDR3 coding DNA: TGTGCCAGCAGCGGCTCCCCAGGGGTTCTATACACAGATACGCAGTATTTT.

The table lists this clonotype with many counts. This chain connects TRBV2 to TRBJ2-7; D is possibly TRBD2 (6 bases). The CDR3 covers 11 residues. CDR1 SNHLY and CDR2 FYNNEI come from the germline V gene. V was pared by 7 bases and J by 6 bases, with 10 bases between. The CDR3 protein is CASNGGPEQYF. CDR3 DNA sequence: TGTGCCAGCAACGGGGGACCCGAGCAGTACTTC.

This clonotype was seen repeatedly, ten times or more. The rearrangement uses TRBV28 and TRBJ2-5, with D possibly being TRBD2 (6 bases). CDR3 length: 14 residues. V shed 7 bases and J shed 4 bases, with 16 bases lying between them. Germline CDR1 MDHEN, CDR2 SYDVKM. CDR3 in DNA: TGTGCCAGCAACCCAGCGGCGGGATTAGAGACCCAGTACTTC. This gives the protein CASNPAAGLETQYF.

The chain joins TRBV24-1 to TRBJ2-6, with a possible D match to TRBD2 (7 bases). The CDR3 runs to 19 residues. Germline V gene lookup returns CDR1 KGHDR and CDR2 SFDVKD. V lost 7 bases and J 0 bases, leaving 21 bases between the germline ends. The CDR3 sequence: CATSQTLATGVSGANVLTF. The CDR3 coding sequence is TGTGCCACCAGCCAGACACTAGCGACAGGAGTCTCTGGGGCCAACGTCCTGACTTTC.

This clonotype was detected many times. The V call is TRBV9, the J call TRBJ2-5; tentatively, D is TRBD1 or TRBD2 (5 bases each). The CDR3 runs 14 residues. Trimming cost V 3 bases and J 2 bases, with 11 bases left between them. Germline CDR1 reads SGDLS; CDR2 reads YYNGEE. In nucleotides, the CDR3 is TGTGCCAGCAGCGGCCGGGACGGACAAGAGACCCAGTACTTC. This sequence encodes CASSGRDGQETQYF.

This clonotype occurred a few times. This rearrangement joins TRBV20-1 to TRBJ2-7; no reliable D call. The length of the CDR3 is 14 residues. V was cut by 1 base and J by 2 bases, with 12 bases left in between. Germline V gene data show CDR1 as DFQATT and CDR2 as SNEGSKA (reference sequence). CDR3 bases: TGCAGTGCTAGAGTGGTGCAACACCCCTACGAGCAGTACTTC. Translating gives CSARVVQHPYEQYF.

The sample holds many counts of this clonotype. J is TRBJ2-7 and V is TRBV28, with 9 nucleotides matching TRBD1. CDR1 and CDR2 (germline): MDHEN, SYDVKM. The ends lost 4 bases at V and 5 bases at J; junction bases unmatched: 6. The CDR3 sequence is 14 residues long. This chain's CDR3 is CASSSPGQGNEQYF. The CDR3 nucleotides read TGTGCCAGCAGTTCACCGGGACAGGGAAACGAGCAGTACTTC. The variable domain in full, completed from reference TRBV28 and TRBJ2-7, reads DVKVTQSSRYLVKRTGEKVFLECVQDMDHENMFWYRQDPGLGLRLIYFSYDVKMKEKGDIPEGYSVSREKKERFSLILESASTNQTSMYLCASSSPGQGNEQYFGPGTRLTVT.

The sample holds many counts of this clonotype. The chain has TRBV19 and TRBJ1-1; D ambiguous. The CDR3 covers 12 residues. The V and J ends lost 3 bases and 6 bases respectively, with 8 bases between them. Per the germline V gene, CDR1 is LNHDA and CDR2 is SQIVND (reference sequence). CDR3 loop: CASSILGAEAFF. Written as DNA, the CDR3 is TGTGCCAGTAGTATTCTCGGAGCTGAAGCTTTCTTT. The variable domain in full, completed from reference TRBV19 and TRBJ1-1, reads DGGITQSPKYLFRKEGQNVTLSCEQNLNHDAMYWYRQDPGQGLRLIYYSQIVNDFQKGDIAEGYSVSREKKESFPLTVTSAQKNPTAFYLCASSILGAEAFFGQGTRLTVV.

This sequence joins TRBV9 and TRBJ1-2; tentative D call: TRBD1 (5 bases). The V gene lost 0 bases and the J gene lost 7 bases, with 13 bases spanning the gap. CDR1 and CDR2 from the germline V gene are SGDLS and YYNGEE. The CDR3 is 14 residues long. The CDR3 spells CASSVEGPAGGYTF. The CDR3 region has the DNA TGTGCCAGCAGCGTAGAGGGGCCGGCGGGTGGCTACACCTTC.

V is TRBV30 and J is TRBJ1-2; D uncertain. The CDR3 runs to 12 residues. V lost 3 bases, J lost 8 bases, and 13 bases lay in between. Germline CDR1 GTSNPN, CDR2 SVGIG (reference sequence). Here the CDR3 DNA reads TGTGCCTGGAGGTTAGGCGCGTACGGCTACACCTTC. Encoded protein: CAWRLGAYGYTF.

This clonotype occurred a few times. The rearrangement joins TRBV4-1 to TRBJ1-1; TRBD1 matches 7 bases. The V gene's germline CDR1 is MGHRA and CDR2 YSYEKL. The CDR3 spans 19 residues. Losses at the gene ends were 2 bases for V and 4 bases for J; bases not matched to a gene: 19. This chain's CDR3 is CASSQPEIRDSLGSTEAFF. The DNA of the CDR3 is TGCGCCAGCAGCCAACCCGAGATCCGGGACAGCCTTGGGAGCACTGAAGCTTTCTTT.

Ten or more counts support this clonotype. The chain carries TRBV5-1 and TRBJ1-5; tentative D call: TRBD1 (5 bases). The length of the CDR3 is 18 residues. Trimming cost V 4 bases and J 0 bases, with 20 bases left between them. CDR1 is SGHRS, CDR2 YFSETQ, per germline. Here the CDR3 reads CASSPRQPTPYSNQPQHF. Written as DNA, the CDR3 is TGCGCCAGCAGCCCAAGACAGCCGACCCCTTATAGCAATCAGCCCCAGCATTTT. The full variable domain, its missing parts supplied by reference TRBV5-1 and TRBJ1-5, is KAGVTQTPRYLIKTRGQQVTLSCSPISGHRSVSWYQQTPGQGLQFLFEYFSETQRNKGNFPGRFSGRQFSNSRSEMNVSTLELGDSALYLCASSPRQPTPYSNQPQHFGDGTRLSIL.

This clonotype was observed a handful of times. The junction and the germline gene differ at one end; a read error may be behind it. The V gene is TRBV5-1, the J gene TRBJ1-1; D is perhaps TRBD1 (5 bases). CDR1 is SGHRS and CDR2 is YFSETQ in the germline V gene. The CDR3 runs 16 residues. CDR3 region: CASSSFVGQKNTEAFF. CDR3 nucleotide sequence: TGTGCCAGCAGCTCCTTCGTGGGGCAGAAGAACACTGAAGCTTTCTTT.

The chain employs TRBV18 and TRBJ2-7; TRBD2 matches at 8 bases. Germline V gene lookup returns CDR1 KGHSH and CDR2 LQKENI. The CDR3 is made up of 15 amino acids. The ends lost 6 bases at V and 5 bases at J; junction bases unmatched: 12. The DNA for the CDR3 is TGTGCCAGCTCCCCGCTTAGCGGGAATCCCCACGAGCAGTACTTC. As protein: CASSPLSGNPHEQYF.

The table lists this clonotype with a few counts. The chain links TRBV6-1 to TRBJ2-3; D is uncertain. CDR3 size: 13 residues. V lost 8 bases, J lost 3 bases, and 12 bases lay in between. Looked up from germline, CDR1 is MNHNS and CDR2 is SASEGT. This CDR3 is CASRYAGTDTQYF. CDR3 sequence (DNA): TGTGCCAGCCGGTATGCAGGAACAGATACGCAGTATTTT.

This clonotype was observed many times. The V and J genes are TRBV12-3 or TRBV12-4 and TRBJ1-5; tentative D call: TRBD1 (5 bases). The length of the CDR3 is 16 residues. V was cut by 2 bases and J by 7 bases, with 18 bases left in between. As DNA, the CDR3 is TGTGCCAGCAGTTTAAGGGGCCGGGAGCTTAGGCAGCCCCAGCATTTT. This encodes CASSLRGRELRQPQHF.

Concerning this clonotype itself: A read error may be the cause here, since a much bigger clone is one base away. This chain uses TRBV13 with TRBJ2-3, with 8 positions matching TRBD1. CDR1 is PRHDT, CDR2 FYEKMQ, per germline (reference sequence). This CDR3 has 15 amino acids. Trimming took 5 bases from V and 4 from J; bases not matched to a gene: 8. The CDR3 reads CASSQQGVGSDTQYF. As DNA, the CDR3 is TGTGCCAGCAGCCAACAGGGGGTTGGCTCAGATACGCAGTATTTT. The whole variable domain, filled in from reference TRBV13 and TRBJ2-3, reads AAGVIQSPRHLIKEKRETATLKCYPIPRHDTVYWYQQGPGQDPQFLISFYEKMQSDKGSIPDRFSAQQFSDYHSELNMSSLELGDSALYFCASSQQGVGSDTQYFGPGTRLTVL.